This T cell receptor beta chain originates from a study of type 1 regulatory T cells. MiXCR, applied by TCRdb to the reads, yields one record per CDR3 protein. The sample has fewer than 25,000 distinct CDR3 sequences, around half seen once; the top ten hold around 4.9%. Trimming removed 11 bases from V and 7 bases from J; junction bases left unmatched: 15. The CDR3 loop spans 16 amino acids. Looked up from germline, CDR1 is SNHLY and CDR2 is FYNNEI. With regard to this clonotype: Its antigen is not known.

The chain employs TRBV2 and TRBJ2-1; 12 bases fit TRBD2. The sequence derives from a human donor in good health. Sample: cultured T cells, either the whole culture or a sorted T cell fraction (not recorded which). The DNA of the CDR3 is TGTGCCTATACCACCCGGCTAGCGGGGGGGGGTAATGAGCAGTTCTTC. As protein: CAYTTRLAGGGNEQFF.